This T cell receptor (beta chain) was found in a study of blood T cell repertoires in COVID-19. Sequencing used immunoSEQ multiplex PCR; TCRdb keeps in-frame clones, though not all of them. The sample consists of 50,000 to 60,000 clones, roughly nine tenths of them appearing once. J was trimmed by 4 bases and V by 8 bases; bases with no gene match: 7. The germline gives CDR1 SEHNR, CDR2 FQNEAQ (reference sequence). The CDR3 totals 13 residues. This receptor was obtained from a human donor in a cohort sampled during active COVID-19. This chain connects TRBV7-9 to TRBJ2-5; 7 nucleotides match TRBD1. Sequencing was done on a sample of peripheral blood. Written as DNA, the CDR3 is TGTGCCAGCGGCGCGCAGGGGGTAGAGACCCAGTACTTC. Protein: CASGAQGVETQYF.